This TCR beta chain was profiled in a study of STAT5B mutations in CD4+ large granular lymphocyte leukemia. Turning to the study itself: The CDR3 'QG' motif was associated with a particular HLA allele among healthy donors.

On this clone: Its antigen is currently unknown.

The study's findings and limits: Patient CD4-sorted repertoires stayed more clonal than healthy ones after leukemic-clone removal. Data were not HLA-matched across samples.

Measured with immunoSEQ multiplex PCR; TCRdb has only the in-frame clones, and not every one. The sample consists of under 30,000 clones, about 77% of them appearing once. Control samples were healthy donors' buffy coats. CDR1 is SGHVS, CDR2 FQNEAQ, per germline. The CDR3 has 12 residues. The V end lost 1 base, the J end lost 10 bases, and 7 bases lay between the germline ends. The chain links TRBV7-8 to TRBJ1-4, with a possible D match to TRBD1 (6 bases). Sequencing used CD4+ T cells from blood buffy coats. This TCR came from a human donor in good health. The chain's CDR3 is CASSLGGGKLFF. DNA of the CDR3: TGTGCCAGCAGCTTAGGAGGGGGAAAACTGTTTTTT.